Following are 4 T cell receptor beta chains from one sample sequenced in a study of CD8 T cells in ankylosing spondylitis. TCRdb re-derived calls from the 5' RACE reads in MiXCR, one entry per CDR3 protein. The table lists 310,000 or so distinct CDR3 sequences, about 20% of them singletons. Sequenced material: blood, either unsorted or a sorted T cell fraction (not recorded which). The receptors derive from a male donor with ankylosing spondylitis or in good health (not recorded which).

There are many counts of this clonotype. The chain couples TRBV20-1 to TRBJ2-1; 9 nucleotides match TRBD2. This CDR3 is 14 amino acids long. V shed 6 bases, J shed 4 bases, and the junction held 7 bases outside the gene matches. From germline, CDR1 is DFQATT and CDR2 SNEGSKA (reference sequence). This chain's CDR3 is CSAQRGARYNEQFF. The CDR3 DNA is TGCAGTGCGCAGCGGGGGGCCAGATACAATGAGCAGTTCTTC.

The chain recombines TRBV7-3 with TRBJ1-1, with unresolved D. V lost 5 bases to trimming and J lost 5 bases, with 12 bases between them. CDR1 and CDR2 from the germline V gene are SGHTA and FQGTGA. There are 13 residues in the CDR3. CDR3 bases: TGTGCCAGCAGCCGGGGTAGGGAGACTGAAGCTTTCTTT. Its translation is CASSRGRETEAFF.

The chain couples TRBV29-1 to TRBJ2-2; D may be TRBD1 or TRBD2 (6 bases each). The CDR3 has 13 amino acids. V lost 5 bases, J lost 7 bases, and 14 bases lay in between. CDR1 and CDR2 from the germline V gene are SQVTM and ANQGSEA. CDR3: CSVQGGPSGELFF. CDR3 bases: TGCAGCGTTCAAGGGGGGCCGAGCGGGGAGCTGTTTTTT.

The chain uses TRBV5-1 and TRBJ1-1; D might be TRBD1 (5 bases). Per the germline V gene, CDR1 is SGHRS and CDR2 is YFSETQ. The CDR3 totals 15 residues. Trimming pared 0 bases from V and 3 bases from J, leaving 12 bases between. In DNA, the CDR3 is TGCGCCAGCAGCTTGGTGGCGGGACGAGACACTGAAGCTTTCTTT. It translates to CASSLVAGRDTEAFF.